This T cell receptor (beta chain) was sequenced during a study of blood T cells in healthy people across ages. Study in general: About one barcoded TCR beta cDNA was captured per two T cells.

Next came a second PCR, run for about 6 to 12 cycles, which used a sample-barcoded 5' primer along with a J-beta primer mix. CDR3-containing paired-end reads numbered at least 2.5 million in each sample. MiXCR, applied by TCRdb to the 5' RACE reads, yields one record per CDR3 protein. The table records about 810,000 distinct CDR3 sequences, under 40% of them present only once. The V segment lost 6 bases and the J segment 0 bases; nucleotides outside the gene matches: 9. Germline V lookup: CDR1 SQVTM, CDR2 ANQGSEA. This CDR3 is built from 17 residues. On this clonotype itself: Its antigen is unidentified.

Study-wide results and caveats: Roughly linear age-related decline in beta diversity appeared, significant by age roughly 40.

Approximately 9.1 milliliters was the volume of peripheral blood drawn from each donor. Sequencing was done on a sample of blood. The clonotype comes from a man aged 18-30 years in good health. This chain connects TRBV29-1 to TRBJ2-1; 12 nucleotides match TRBD2. The CDR3 loop is CSVPGLAGSSSYNEQFF. DNA for the CDR3: TGCAGCGTCCCGGGACTAGCGGGCTCGAGCTCCTACAATGAGCAGTTCTTC.